This T cell receptor (beta chain) is from a study of T cells in Graves' hyperthyroidism and ophthalmopathy (dated by TCRdb to 2018 to 2020). As for the study more broadly: Peripheral blood was sampled at the time of initial diagnosis, prior to any treatment. Following sampling, methimazole starting at 30 mg daily was given to hyperthyroidism patients, and high-dose intravenous methylprednisolone was given to ophthalmopathy patients. In addition, the study compared T-cell repertoires in thyroid tissue and in blood from 6 or 7 Graves' hyperthyroidism patients. The roughly 99 discovery patients were divided at random into training and test sets in a 7:3 ratio. The paper reports TCR Vbeta CDR3 sequencing of some 140 peripheral blood samples: approximately 41 ophthalmopathy, over 70 hyperthyroidism and around 17 progressor patients. A discovery cohort of approximately 97 patients, approximately 44 with Graves' ophthalmopathy and over 55 with stable Graves' hyperthyroidism, was used to find distinguishing TCR V-J signatures. Whether ophthalmopathy could be predicted prospectively was tested in an independent validation cohort made up of under 20 hyperthyroidism patients plus 17 patients who later progressed to ophthalmopathy.

Note on this clonotype: Its antigen remains unidentified. Base quality data are lacking; no much larger clone is found one base away.

The TCR beta CDR3 regions were amplified from the RNA transcripts. A first-round RT-PCR of the TCR CDR3 used the HTBI primer set with the Qiagen OneStep RT-PCR kit. Libraries were constructed in a second round of multiplex PCR, after which size selection and purification were performed. Paired-end sequencing of the libraries was performed with 100 bp reads on an Illumina HiSeq2000. Per the source publication's procedure: SOAPnuke was used to process the raw data, removing reads that contained adapters or uncalled bases, had a mean Phred below 15, or lacked an exact match to the constant primer or identifier. High-quality paired reads were merged using COPE v1.2.5, and each unique nucleotide sequence was defined as a clonotype. MiTCR v1.1 was used to align clonotypes to the IMGT TRBV, TRBD and TRBJ reference segments. Analysis was restricted to V-J combinations with a frequency above 0.0001, which covered 98% to 99.2% of repertoires. A TCS score was defined as the ratio of F50 (clonal expansion) to E x V (chaos), with BLOSUM62-based TCRdist applied between CDR3 peptides within each V-J. Welch's t-statistics and random forest reduced 450 to 600 V-J features to about 12, which were used in a naive Bayes classifier (R e1071). TCRdb trimmed public reads at Q25 via fastp, called clones via MiXCR and kept in-frame beta chains. Each entry merges the rows of one CDR3 protein and shows their most common DNA and genes. V and J calls and clone size were set by TCRdb, not the authors. The sample table holds roughly 750,000 distinct CDR3 sequences, of which around 15% were seen once. Clones ranked in the top ten supply approximately 8% of the sample.

CDR1 LGHDT and CDR2 YNNKEL are derived from the germline V gene (reference sequence). V sheds 0 bases and J sheds 4 bases, leaving 13 bases between their ends. The cysteine opens and the phenylalanine closes a CDR3 of 16 amino acids. Only the CDR3 DNA stays, 48 bases, in frame from base 1. The investigation overall reported the following: No statistical method was used to set the sample size in advance, and investigators knew the group allocation. In validation, progression to ophthalmopathy was predicted by the model with 70.59% sensitivity and 72.22% specificity, a median of around 5.9 months before onset. Most expanded thyroid clonotypes (frequency above 0.001) were also detected in blood, suggesting blood repertoires may reflect thyroid immune responses. In cross-validation, a model built on a 13 V-J signature told ophthalmopathy apart from stable hyperthyroidism with 87.88% sensitivity and about 81% specificity, and in testing the same model reached 80%/75%.

Graves' hyperthyroidism was defined as stable when no progression to ophthalmopathy occurred over 18 months of follow-up. Hyperthyroidism patients were aged 18 to 65 years and newly diagnosed, with disease duration of less than 2 months. Any patient with an uncontrolled infection, another autoimmune disease, pregnancy or lactation was excluded. Diagnoses were established on the basis of clinical symptoms, serum thyroxine and TRAb, thyroid ultrasound, and orbital computed tomography. PBMCs were separated from around 9.1 ml of fresh peripheral blood using Ficoll-Paque density gradient centrifugation. Total RNA was extracted with Trizol reagent, and quality was checked on an Agilent 2100 Bioanalyzer.

Sequences were obtained from blood. The clonotype originates from a man aged 18 to 30 with Graves' hyperthyroidism. This sequence uses TRBV3-1 and TRBJ2-1; 7 matching bases give a weak D call of TRBD2. The CDR3 in this case is CASSQDPGGSYNEQFF. The bases read TGTGCCAGCAGCCAAGATCCGGGGGGCAGTTACAATGAGCAGTTCTTC.